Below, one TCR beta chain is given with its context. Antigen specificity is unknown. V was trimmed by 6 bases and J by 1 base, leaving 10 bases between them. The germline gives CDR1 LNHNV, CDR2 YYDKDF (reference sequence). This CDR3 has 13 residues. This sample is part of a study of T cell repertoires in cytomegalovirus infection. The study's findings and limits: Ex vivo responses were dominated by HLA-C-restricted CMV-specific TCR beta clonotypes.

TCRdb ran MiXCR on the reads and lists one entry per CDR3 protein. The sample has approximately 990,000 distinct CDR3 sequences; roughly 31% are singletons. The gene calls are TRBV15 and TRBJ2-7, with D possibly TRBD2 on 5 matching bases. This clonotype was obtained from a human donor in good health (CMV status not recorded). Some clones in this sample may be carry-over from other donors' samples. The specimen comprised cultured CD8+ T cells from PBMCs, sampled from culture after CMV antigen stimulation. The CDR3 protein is CATSPGGSYEQYF. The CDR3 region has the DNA TGTGCCACCAGTCCTGGAGGATCCTACGAGCAGTACTTC.